The source of this TCR beta chain is a study of blood T cell repertoires in COVID-19. Study-level background: Sites in the United States, Italy and Spain provided acute and convalescent COVID-19 samples.

The CDR3 is 12 amino acids. J lost 4 bases, V lost 5 bases, and 3 bases had no gene match. Germline V lookup: CDR1 SQVTM, CDR2 ANQGSEA. This clone was seen only once. Original data processing: The assay estimated nucleated cells by amplifying reference gene primers. Using immunoSEQ multiplex PCR, the repertoire was profiled, and TCRdb retains in-frame clones only, with some absent. The DNA was the basis for D and trimming; V, J and clone size are from that table. The sample contains 270,000 or so clones, 80% to 90% of which appear only once. The specimen was peripheral blood. The V gene is TRBV29-1, the J gene TRBJ1-1; TRBD1 matches 8 bases. This sequence was found in a woman in her thirties with active or convalescent COVID-19. The CDR3, as DNA: TGCAGCGTTTACAGGGGGACCACTGAAGCTTTCTTT. Encoded protein: CSVYRGTTEAFF.